These 18 T cell receptor beta chains share one sample of origin, sequenced in a study of T cell responses to AZD1222 COVID-19 vaccine. Generated by immunoSEQ multiplex PCR, the TCRdb table keeps only in-frame clones and is missing some. The sample comprises more than 100,000 clones, 75% to 85% of which are singletons, and roughly 8.7% rests with the top ten. This sample comprised peripheral blood, obtained 28 days after the second dose of the MenACWY control vaccine. The receptors originated from an adult who received the MenACWY meningococcal vaccine as a control.

The V and J genes are TRBV10-2 and TRBJ1-1, with D perhaps TRBD1 (5 bases). V dropped 8 bases and J dropped 6 bases, with 13 bases sitting between them. This CDR3 is 12 amino acids long. Looked up from germline, CDR1 is WSHSY and CDR2 is SAAADI. CDR3 residues: CASYGATAEAFF. The CDR3 DNA reads TGCGCCAGCTACGGGGCAACGGCTGAAGCTTTCTTT.

This clone was picked up a small number of times. V and J are TRBV11-3 and TRBJ1-2, with 8 bases matching TRBD1. There are 14 residues in the CDR3. The V and J ends lost 3 bases and 4 bases, in that order; junction bases with no gene match: 4. Germline CDR1 SGHNT, CDR2 YENEEA. The CDR3, as DNA: TGTGCCAGCAGCTTGGGGCAGGGGGCCTATGGCTACACCTTC. This sequence encodes CASSLGQGAYGYTF.

The table lists this clone with a count of one. This sequence joins TRBV7-9 and TRBJ1-2; D ambiguous. Deletions cut 2 bases from V and 2 bases from J, with 12 bases between. The germline CDR1 and CDR2 sequences are SEHNR and FQNEAQ (reference sequence). CDR3 length: 15 residues. The CDR3 nucleotides read TGTGCCAGCAGCTTATCTGAGGGTCGGAACTATGGCTACACCTTC. This sequence encodes CASSLSEGRNYGYTF.

CDR3 region: CASSPQTGADQPQHF. For the CDR3, the DNA is TGTGCCAGCTCACCACAAACAGGGGCTGATCAGCCCCAGCATTTT. The rearrangement joins TRBV18 to TRBJ1-5, with TRBD1 identical over 7 bases. V shed 1 base, J shed 5 bases, and the junction held 5 bases outside the gene matches. Germline lookup yields CDR1 KGHSH and CDR2 LQKENI. The CDR3 is made up of 15 amino acids.

The chain combines TRBV12-3 or TRBV12-4 with TRBJ2-2; no reliable D call. The V gene lost 5 bases and the J gene lost 4 bases, with 2 bases spanning the gap. The CDR3 length is 11 residues. CDR3 amino acids: CASSSTGELFF. The CDR3 bases are TGTGCCAGCAGTAGCACCGGGGAGCTGTTTTTT.

The J gene is TRBJ2-7, the V gene TRBV4-3; maybe TRBD1 (5 bases). The CDR3 totals 16 residues. CDR1 is LGHNA, CDR2 YSLEER, per germline. Trimming left V 0 bases short and J 4 bases short, with 16 bases between. For the CDR3, the DNA is TGCGCCAGCAGCCAAGAATGGGGCGAGAGACAGTACGAGCAGTACTTC. It specifies CASSQEWGERQYEQYF.

The rearrangement uses TRBV4-3 and TRBJ2-3; no reliable D call. The CDR3 covers 13 residues. CDR1 and CDR2 (germline): LGHNA, YSLEER. V was cut by 4 bases and J by 2 bases, with 7 bases left in between. The CDR3 DNA reads TGCGCCAGCAGCCGCGACTTCACAGATACGCAGTATTTT. Its translation is CASSRDFTDTQYF.

The DNA for the CDR3 is TGTGCCAGCAGTCCCCGGTTGCCTGGTGAGCAGTACGTC. The encoded protein is CASSPRLPGEQYV. The V and J genes are TRBV28 and TRBJ2-7; D remains ambiguous. V shed 5 bases and J shed 7 bases, with 15 bases lying between them. CDR1 and CDR2 from the germline V gene are MDHEN and SYDVKM. The CDR3 has 13 amino acids.

This clone was detected once. The V call is TRBV28, the J call TRBJ1-2; TRBD1 is a possible D gene (5 bases). The CDR3 is 12 amino acids. Germline-derived CDR1 and CDR2 are MDHEN and SYDVKM. Trimming stripped 5 bases from V and 5 bases from J, with 9 bases between. DNA for the CDR3: TGTGCCAGCAGTATACCAGGGTATGGCTACACCTTC. This codes for CASSIPGYGYTF.

The gene calls are TRBV7-3 and TRBJ1-1, with TRBD1 matching over 9 bases. With 5 bases clipped from V and 4 bases from J, the junction kept 5 bases outside the gene matches. Germline V gene lookup returns CDR1 SGHTA and CDR2 FQGTGA. CDR3 length: 14 residues. The chain's CDR3 is CASSKGQGSTEAFF. CDR3 nucleotides: TGTGCCAGCAGCAAGGGACAGGGTAGCACTGAAGCTTTCTTT.

The chain links TRBV5-6 to TRBJ1-2; TRBD1 might be the D (5 bases). The CDR3 runs 18 residues. The V end lost 3 bases, the J end lost 0 bases, and 21 bases lay between the germline ends. In germline, CDR1 is SGHDT, CDR2 YYEEEE. CDR3 sequence: CASSSQLRRGLANYGYTF. The CDR3 bases are TGTGCCAGCAGCTCGCAGCTCCGGAGGGGCTTAGCTAACTATGGCTACACCTTC. The full variable domain, in which reference TRBV5-6 and TRBJ1-2 provide the parts outside the CDR3, is DAGVTQSPTHLIKTRGQQVTLRCSPKSGHDTVSWYQQALGQGPQFIFQYYEEEERQRGNFPDRFSGHQFPNYSSELNVNALLLGDSALYLCASSSQLRRGLANYGYTFGSGTRLTVV.

The V gene is TRBV24-1, the J gene TRBJ2-3; TRBD2 aligns across 14 bases. Germline CDR1 and CDR2: KGHDR and SFDVKD. J gave up 1 base and V 4 bases, and 3 bases lay outside the gene matches. The CDR3 runs 17 residues. CDR3 amino acids: CATSDLTSGGGTDTQYF. CDR3 DNA sequence: TGTGCCACCAGTGACCTGACTAGCGGGGGGGGCACAGATACGCAGTATTTT.

The V call is TRBV6-1, the J call TRBJ1-1; D may be TRBD1 (6 bases). The ends were cut back, 1 base at V and 11 bases at J, with 14 bases in the middle. The CDR3 has 13 residues. CDR1 and CDR2 from the germline V gene are MNHNS and SASEGT. The CDR3 here is CASSEGSGGSAFF. For the CDR3, the DNA is TGTGCCAGCAGTGAAGGTAGTGGGGGCTCGGCTTTCTTT.

This CDR3 reads CATSAPGESTGETQYF. The CDR3 DNA is TGTGCCACCAGTGCCCCGGGGGAGTCGACGGGGGAGACCCAGTACTTC. The V and J genes are TRBV24-1 and TRBJ2-5; perhaps TRBD2 as D (6 bases). The V and J ends lost 5 bases and 5 bases respectively, with 20 bases between them. CDR3 length equals 16 residues. The germline CDR1 and CDR2 sequences are KGHDR and SFDVKD.

This chain joins TRBV7-9 and TRBJ1-6, with 7 nucleotides matching TRBD1. Germline CDR1 SEHNR, CDR2 FQNEAQ (reference sequence). V shed 5 bases, J shed 10 bases, and the junction held 8 bases outside the gene matches. The CDR3 spans 14 residues. DNA of the CDR3: TGTGCCAGCAGCAAACAGGGGTTGGGGTCACCCCTCCACTTT. It encodes CASSKQGLGSPLHF.

This chain connects TRBV7-9 to TRBJ1-2; D not certain. There are 18 residues in the CDR3. Deletions cut 3 bases from V and 0 bases from J, with 20 bases between. Germline loops: CDR1 SEHNR, CDR2 FQNEAQ (reference sequence). The CDR3 DNA sequence: TGTGCCAGCAGCTTGGCCCTTCTTCCCGGGAAGTCTAACTATGGCTACACCTTC. Translating gives CASSLALLPGKSNYGYTF.

This clone has more than one count but fewer than ten. The chain combines TRBV7-9 with TRBJ2-2, with 8 bases that match TRBD1. The germline V gene encodes CDR1 SEHNR and CDR2 FQNEAQ (reference sequence). There are 13 residues in the CDR3. With V trimmed by 5 bases and J by 6 bases, 2 bases remained unmatched. Here the CDR3 DNA reads TGTGCCAGCAGCCGGACAGGGTCCGGGGAGCTGTTTTTT. This translates into CASSRTGSGELFF.

The rearrangement links TRBV11-1 to TRBJ1-1; D is possibly TRBD1 (5 bases). The CDR3 has 14 amino acids. The germline V gene has CDR1 SGHAT and CDR2 FQDESV (reference sequence). V lost 9 bases and J 2 bases, leaving 16 bases between the germline ends. The CDR3 sequence: CASKRGFQNTEAFF. In DNA, the CDR3 is TGTGCCAGTAAAAGGGGTTTCCAAAACACTGAAGCTTTCTTT.